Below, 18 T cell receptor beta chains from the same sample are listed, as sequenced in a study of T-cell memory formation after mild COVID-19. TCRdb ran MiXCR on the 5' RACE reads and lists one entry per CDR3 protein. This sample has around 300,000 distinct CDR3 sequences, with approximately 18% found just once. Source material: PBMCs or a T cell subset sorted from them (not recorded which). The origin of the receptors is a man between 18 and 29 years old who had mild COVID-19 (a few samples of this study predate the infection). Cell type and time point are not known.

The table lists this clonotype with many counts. The CDR3 loop reads CASSLSDYHNEQFF. DNA for the CDR3: TGTGCCAGCAGCTTGTCTGACTATCACAATGAGCAGTTCTTC. The rearrangement joins TRBV11-2 to TRBJ2-1; D may be TRBD2 (5 bases). The CDR3 has 14 amino acids. Germline CDR1 reads SGHAT; CDR2 reads FQNNGV. V was clipped by 3 bases and J by 5 bases, with 11 bases between them.

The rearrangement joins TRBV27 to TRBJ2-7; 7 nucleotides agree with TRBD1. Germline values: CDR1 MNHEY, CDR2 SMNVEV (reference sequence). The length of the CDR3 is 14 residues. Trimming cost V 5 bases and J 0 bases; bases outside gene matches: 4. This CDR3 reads CASSPGQLSYEQYF. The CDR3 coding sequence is TGTGCCAGCAGTCCGGGACAGCTCTCCTACGAGCAGTACTTC.

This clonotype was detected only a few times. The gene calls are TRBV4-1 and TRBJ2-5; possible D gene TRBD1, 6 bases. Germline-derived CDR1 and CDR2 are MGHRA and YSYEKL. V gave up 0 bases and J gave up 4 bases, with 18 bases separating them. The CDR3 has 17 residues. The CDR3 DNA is TGCGCCAGCAGCCAAGATACTCCTAGGACAGCCTTAGAGACCCAGTACTTC. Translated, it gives CASSQDTPRTALETQYF.

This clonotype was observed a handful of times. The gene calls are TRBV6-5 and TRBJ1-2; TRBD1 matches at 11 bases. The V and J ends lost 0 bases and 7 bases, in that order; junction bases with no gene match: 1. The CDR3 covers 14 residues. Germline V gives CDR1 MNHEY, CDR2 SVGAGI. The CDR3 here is CASSYSGTGGGYTF. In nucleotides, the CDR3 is TGTGCCAGCAGTTACTCAGGGACAGGGGGTGGCTACACCTTC.

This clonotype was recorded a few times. The DNA of the CDR3 is TGTGCCAGCTCACCCGACAGGGTGAGGGAGCAGTACGTC. Residues: CASSPDRVREQYV. The V gene is TRBV18, the J gene TRBJ2-7; 7 bases agree with TRBD1. V lost 3 bases, J lost 7 bases, and 6 bases stayed unmatched. Germline V lookup: CDR1 KGHSH, CDR2 LQKENI. This CDR3 spans 13 amino acids.

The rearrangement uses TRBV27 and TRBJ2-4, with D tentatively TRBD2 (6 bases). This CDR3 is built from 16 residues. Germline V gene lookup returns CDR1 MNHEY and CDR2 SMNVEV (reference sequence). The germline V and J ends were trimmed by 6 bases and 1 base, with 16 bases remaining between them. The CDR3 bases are TGTGCCAGCAGGCCCGGGAGAAGAGGGGCCAAAAACATTCAGTACTTC. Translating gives CASRPGRRGAKNIQYF.

The CDR3 bases are TGTGCCAGCTCGGACAGGGCAGGGGAGACCCAGTACTTC. It encodes CASSDRAGETQYF. The chain is built from TRBV12-3 or TRBV12-4 and TRBJ2-5; 8 bases are a match to TRBD1. V dropped 8 bases and J dropped 5; count of bases not matched to a gene: 7. The CDR3 totals 13 residues.

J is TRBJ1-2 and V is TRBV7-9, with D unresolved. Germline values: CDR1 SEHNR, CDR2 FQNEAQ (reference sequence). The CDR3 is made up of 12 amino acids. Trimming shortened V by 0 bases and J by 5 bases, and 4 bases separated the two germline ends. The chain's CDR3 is CASSLAVYGYTF. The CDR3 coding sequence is TGTGCCAGCAGCTTAGCGGTTTATGGCTACACCTTC.

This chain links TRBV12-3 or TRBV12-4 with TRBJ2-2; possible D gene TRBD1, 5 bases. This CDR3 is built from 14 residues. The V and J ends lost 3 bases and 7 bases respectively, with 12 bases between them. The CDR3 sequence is CASSLRQGNGELFF. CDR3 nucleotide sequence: TGTGCCAGCAGTTTGAGGCAGGGAAACGGGGAGCTGTTTTTT.

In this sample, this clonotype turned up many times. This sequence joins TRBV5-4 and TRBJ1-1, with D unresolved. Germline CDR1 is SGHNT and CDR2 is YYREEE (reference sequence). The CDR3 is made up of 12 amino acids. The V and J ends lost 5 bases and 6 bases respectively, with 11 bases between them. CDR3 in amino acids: CASRAETSEAFF. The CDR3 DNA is TGTGCCAGCAGGGCTGAGACCTCTGAAGCTTTCTTT.

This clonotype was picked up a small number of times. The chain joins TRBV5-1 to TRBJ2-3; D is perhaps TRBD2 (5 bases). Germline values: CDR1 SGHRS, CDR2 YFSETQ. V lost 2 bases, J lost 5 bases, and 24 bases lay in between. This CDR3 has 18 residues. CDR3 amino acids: CASSFGRGVGSVGDTQYF. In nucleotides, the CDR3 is TGCGCCAGCAGCTTTGGACGGGGAGTAGGCAGTGTTGGAGATACGCAGTATTTT.

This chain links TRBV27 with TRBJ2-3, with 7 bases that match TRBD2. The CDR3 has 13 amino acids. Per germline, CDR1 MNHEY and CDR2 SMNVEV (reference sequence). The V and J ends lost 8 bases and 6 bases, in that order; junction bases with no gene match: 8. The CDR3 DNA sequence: TGTGCCAGCCGAAGCGGGGTTAATGATACGCAGTATTTT. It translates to CASRSGVNDTQYF.

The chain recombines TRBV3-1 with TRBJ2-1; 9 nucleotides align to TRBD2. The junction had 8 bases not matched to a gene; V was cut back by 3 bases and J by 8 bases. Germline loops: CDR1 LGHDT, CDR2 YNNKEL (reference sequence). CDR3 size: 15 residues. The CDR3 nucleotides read TGTGCCAGCAGCCACCTCGCGGGGGGGCCCTATGAGCAGTTCTTC. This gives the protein CASSHLAGGPYEQFF.

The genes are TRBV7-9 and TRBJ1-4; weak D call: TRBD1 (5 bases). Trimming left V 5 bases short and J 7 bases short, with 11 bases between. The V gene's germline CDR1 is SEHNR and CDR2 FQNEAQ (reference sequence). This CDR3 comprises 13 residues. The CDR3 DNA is TGTGCCAGCAGCCCGGAGGGGACTGAAAAACTGTTTTTT. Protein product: CASSPEGTEKLFF.

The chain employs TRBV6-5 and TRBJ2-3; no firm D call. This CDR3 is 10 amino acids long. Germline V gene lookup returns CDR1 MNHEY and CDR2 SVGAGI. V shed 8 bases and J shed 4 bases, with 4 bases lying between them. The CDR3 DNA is TGTGCCAGCGGCTCAGATACGCAGTATTTT. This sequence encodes CASGSDTQYF.

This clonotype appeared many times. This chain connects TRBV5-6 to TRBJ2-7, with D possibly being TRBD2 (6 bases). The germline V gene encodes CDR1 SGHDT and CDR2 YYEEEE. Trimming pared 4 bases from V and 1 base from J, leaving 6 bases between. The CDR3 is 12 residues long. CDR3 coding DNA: TGTGCCAGCAGCGGGACTTCCTACGAGCAGTACTTC. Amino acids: CASSGTSYEQYF.

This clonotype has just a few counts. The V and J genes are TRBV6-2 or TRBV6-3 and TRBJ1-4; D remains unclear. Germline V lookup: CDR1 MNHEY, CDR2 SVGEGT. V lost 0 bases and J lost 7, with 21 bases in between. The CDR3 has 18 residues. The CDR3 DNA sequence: TGTGCCAGCAGTTACTCGAGTACGACCGCCGGACTACGTGAAAAACTGTTTTTT. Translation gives CASSYSSTTAGLREKLFF.

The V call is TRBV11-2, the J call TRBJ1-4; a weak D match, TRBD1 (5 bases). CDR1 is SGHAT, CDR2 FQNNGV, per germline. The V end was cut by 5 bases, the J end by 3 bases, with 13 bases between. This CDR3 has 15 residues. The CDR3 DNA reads TGTGCCAGCAGCCCCCGCGGGGACCCTAATGAAAAACTGTTTTTT. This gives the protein CASSPRGDPNEKLFF.